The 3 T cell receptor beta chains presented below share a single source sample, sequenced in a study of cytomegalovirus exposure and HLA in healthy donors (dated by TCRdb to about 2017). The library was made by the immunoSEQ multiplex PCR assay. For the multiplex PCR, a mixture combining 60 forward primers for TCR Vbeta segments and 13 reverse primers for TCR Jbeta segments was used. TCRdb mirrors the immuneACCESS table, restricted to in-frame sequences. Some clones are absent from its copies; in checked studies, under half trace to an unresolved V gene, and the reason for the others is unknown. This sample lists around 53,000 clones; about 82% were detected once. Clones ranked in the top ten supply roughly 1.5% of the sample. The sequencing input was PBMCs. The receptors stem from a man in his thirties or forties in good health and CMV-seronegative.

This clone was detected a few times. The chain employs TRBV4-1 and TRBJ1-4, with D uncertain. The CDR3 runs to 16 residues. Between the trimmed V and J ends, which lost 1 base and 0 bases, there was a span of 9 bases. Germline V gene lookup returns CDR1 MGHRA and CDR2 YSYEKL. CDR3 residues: CASSQGGTATNEKLFF. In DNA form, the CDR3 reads TGCGCCAGCAGCCAAGGAGGTACTGCAACTAATGAAAAACTGTTTTTT.

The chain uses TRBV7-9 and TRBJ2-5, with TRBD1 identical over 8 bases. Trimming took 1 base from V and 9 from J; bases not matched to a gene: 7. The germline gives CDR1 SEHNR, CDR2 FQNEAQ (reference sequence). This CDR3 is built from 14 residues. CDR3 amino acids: CASSLVAGGAAQYF. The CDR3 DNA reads TGTGCCAGCAGCTTAGTGGCAGGGGGCGCGGCCCAGTACTTC.

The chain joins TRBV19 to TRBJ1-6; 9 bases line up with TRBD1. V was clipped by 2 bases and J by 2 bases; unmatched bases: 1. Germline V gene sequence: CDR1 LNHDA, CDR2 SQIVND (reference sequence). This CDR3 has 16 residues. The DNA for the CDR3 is TGTGCCAGTAGTATAAGACAGGGGGCCTATAATTCACCCCTCCACTTT. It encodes CASSIRQGAYNSPLHF.